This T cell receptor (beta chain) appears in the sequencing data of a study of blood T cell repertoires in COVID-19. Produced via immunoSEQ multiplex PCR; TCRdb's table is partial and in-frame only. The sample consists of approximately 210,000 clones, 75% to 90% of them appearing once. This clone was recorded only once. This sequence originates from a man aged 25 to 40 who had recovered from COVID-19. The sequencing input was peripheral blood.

In DNA, the CDR3 is TGTGCCAGTAGTATCAGGGTCAATCAGCCCCAGCATTTT. Translating gives CASSIRVNQPQHF. The chain couples TRBV19 to TRBJ1-5, with D possibly matching TRBD1 (5 bases). This CDR3 has 13 residues. The germline V gene has CDR1 LNHDA and CDR2 SQIVND (reference sequence). Deletions cut 3 bases from V and 3 bases from J, with 6 bases between.